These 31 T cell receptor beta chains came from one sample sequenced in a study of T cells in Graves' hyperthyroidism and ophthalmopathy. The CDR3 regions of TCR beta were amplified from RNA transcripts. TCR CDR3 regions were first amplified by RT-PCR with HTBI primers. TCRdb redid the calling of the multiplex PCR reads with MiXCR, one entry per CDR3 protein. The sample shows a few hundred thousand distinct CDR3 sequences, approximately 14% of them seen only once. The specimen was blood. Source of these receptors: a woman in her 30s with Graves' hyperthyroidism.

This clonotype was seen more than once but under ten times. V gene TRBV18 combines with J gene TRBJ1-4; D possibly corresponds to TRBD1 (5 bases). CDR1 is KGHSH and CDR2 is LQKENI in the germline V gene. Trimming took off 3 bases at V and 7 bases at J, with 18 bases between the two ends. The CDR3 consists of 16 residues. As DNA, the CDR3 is TGTGCCAGCTCACCTGGAAGGGGCGCCCCGGGTGAAAAACTGTTTTTT. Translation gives CASSPGRGAPGEKLFF.

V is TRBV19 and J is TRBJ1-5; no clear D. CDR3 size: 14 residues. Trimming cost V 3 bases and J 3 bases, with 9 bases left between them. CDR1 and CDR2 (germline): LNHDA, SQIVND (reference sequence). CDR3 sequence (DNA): TGTGCCAGTAGTATTGCGGGCGCCAATCAGCCCCAGCATTTT. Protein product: CASSIAGANQPQHF. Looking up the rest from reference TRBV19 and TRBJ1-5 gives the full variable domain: DGGITQSPKYLFRKEGQNVTLSCEQNLNHDAMYWYRQDPGQGLRLIYYSQIVNDFQKGDIAEGYSVSREKKESFPLTVTSAQKNPTAFYLCASSIAGANQPQHFGDGTRLSIL.

The DNA for the CDR3 is TGTGCCAGCAGTTTATCGATCACCAATCAGCCCCAGCATTTT. Translation: CASSLSITNQPQHF. The chain has TRBV27 and TRBJ1-5, with D hard to call. V shed 0 bases and J shed 3 bases, with 6 bases lying between them. Germline-derived CDR1 and CDR2 are MNHEY and SMNVEV (reference sequence). CDR3 length: 14 residues.

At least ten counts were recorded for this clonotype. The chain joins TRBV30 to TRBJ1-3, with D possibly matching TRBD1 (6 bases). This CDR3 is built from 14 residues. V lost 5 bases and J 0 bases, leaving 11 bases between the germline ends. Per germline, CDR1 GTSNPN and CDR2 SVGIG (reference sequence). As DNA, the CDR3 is TGTGCCTGGTCGCAGGGGTCCTCTGGAAACACCATATATTTT. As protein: CAWSQGSSGNTIYF.

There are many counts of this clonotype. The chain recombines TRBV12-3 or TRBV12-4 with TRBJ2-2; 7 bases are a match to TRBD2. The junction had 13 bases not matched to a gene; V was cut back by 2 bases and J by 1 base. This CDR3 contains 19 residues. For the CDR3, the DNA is TGTGCCAGCAGTTTAAAATTGGCGGGAGCGGGGCGGAACACCGGGGAGCTGTTTTTT. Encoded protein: CASSLKLAGAGRNTGELFF.

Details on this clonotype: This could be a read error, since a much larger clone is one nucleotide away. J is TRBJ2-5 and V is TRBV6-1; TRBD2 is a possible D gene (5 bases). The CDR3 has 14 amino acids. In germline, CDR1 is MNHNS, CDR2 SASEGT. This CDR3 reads CASGEGGRVETQYF. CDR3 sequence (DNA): TGTGCCAGCGGTGAAGGCGGGCGGGTAGAGACCCAGTACTTC.

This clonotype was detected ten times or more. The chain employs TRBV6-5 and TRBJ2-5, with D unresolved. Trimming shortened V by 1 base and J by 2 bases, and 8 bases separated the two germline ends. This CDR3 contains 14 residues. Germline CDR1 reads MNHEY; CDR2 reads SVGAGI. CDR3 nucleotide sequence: TGTGCCAGCAGTTACTTCGTGGGGCAAGAGACCCAGTACTTC. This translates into CASSYFVGQETQYF.

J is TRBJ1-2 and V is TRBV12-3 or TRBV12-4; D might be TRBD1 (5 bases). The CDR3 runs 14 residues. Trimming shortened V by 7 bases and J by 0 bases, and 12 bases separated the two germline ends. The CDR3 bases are TGTGCCAGCACCTTCGGGGGAGCTAACTATGGCTACACCTTC. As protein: CASTFGGANYGYTF.

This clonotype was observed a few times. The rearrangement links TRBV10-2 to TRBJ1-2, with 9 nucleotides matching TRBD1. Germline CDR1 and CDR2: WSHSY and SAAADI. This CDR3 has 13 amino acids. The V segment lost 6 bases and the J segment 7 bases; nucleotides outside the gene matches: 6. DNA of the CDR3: TGCGCCAGCAGCGACAGGGGGTCGTCTGGCTACACCTTC. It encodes CASSDRGSSGYTF.

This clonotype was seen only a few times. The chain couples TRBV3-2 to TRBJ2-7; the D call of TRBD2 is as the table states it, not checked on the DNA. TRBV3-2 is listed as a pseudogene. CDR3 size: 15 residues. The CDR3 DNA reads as TGTGCCAGCAGCCCAACGTCTAGCGGGGCGTACGAGCAGTACTTC. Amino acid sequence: CASSPTSSGAYEQYF.

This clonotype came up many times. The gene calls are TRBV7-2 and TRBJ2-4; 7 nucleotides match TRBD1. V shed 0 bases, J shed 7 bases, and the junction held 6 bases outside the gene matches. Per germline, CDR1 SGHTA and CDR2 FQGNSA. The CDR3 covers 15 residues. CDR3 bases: TGTGCCAGCAGCTTAGCGCTTCTAGGGGGCAACATTCAGTACTTC. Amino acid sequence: CASSLALLGGNIQYF.

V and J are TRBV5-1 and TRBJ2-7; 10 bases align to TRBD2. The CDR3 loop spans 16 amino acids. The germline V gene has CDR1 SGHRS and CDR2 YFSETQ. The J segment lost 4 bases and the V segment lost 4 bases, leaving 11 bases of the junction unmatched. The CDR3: CASSDTGTSVAYEQYF. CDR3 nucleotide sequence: TGCGCCAGCAGCGATACCGGGACTAGCGTTGCGTACGAGCAGTACTTC.

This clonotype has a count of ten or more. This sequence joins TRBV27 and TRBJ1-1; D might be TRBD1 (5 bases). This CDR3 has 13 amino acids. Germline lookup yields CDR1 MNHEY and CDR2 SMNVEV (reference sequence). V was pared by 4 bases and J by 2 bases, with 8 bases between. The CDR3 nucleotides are TGTGCCAGCAGTTGGGGACGTAACACTGAAGCTTTCTTT. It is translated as CASSWGRNTEAFF.

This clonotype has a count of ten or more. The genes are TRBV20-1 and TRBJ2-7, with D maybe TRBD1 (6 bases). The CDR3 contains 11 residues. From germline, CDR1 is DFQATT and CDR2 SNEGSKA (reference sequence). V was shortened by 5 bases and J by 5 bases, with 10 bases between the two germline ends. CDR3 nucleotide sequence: TGCAGTGCTCGACAGGACCACGAGCAGTACTTC. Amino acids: CSARQDHEQYF.

The CDR3 loop is CASSFGQLNSGANVLTF. The CDR3 nucleotides read TGTGCCAGCAGCTTCGGACAGCTTAACTCTGGGGCCAACGTCCTGACTTTC. V gene TRBV5-6 combines with J gene TRBJ2-6; D is possibly TRBD1 (6 bases). Germline CDR1 is SGHDT and CDR2 is YYEEEE. Trimming left V 2 bases short and J 0 bases short, with 12 bases between. The CDR3 extends over 17 amino acids.

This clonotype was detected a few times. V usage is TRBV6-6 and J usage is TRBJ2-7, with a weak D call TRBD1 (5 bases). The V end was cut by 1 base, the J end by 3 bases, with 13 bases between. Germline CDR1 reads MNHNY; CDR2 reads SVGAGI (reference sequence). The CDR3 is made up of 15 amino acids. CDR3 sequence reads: CASSYWGPHHYEQYF. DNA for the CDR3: TGTGCCAGCAGTTACTGGGGCCCCCACCACTACGAGCAGTACTTC.

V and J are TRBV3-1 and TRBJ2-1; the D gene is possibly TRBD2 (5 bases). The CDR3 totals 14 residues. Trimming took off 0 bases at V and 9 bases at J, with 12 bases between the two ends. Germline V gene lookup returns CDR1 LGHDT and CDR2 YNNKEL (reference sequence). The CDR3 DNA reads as TGTGCCAGCAGCCAAGATTGGACTGTCGGTGAGCAGTTCTTC. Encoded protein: CASSQDWTVGEQFF.

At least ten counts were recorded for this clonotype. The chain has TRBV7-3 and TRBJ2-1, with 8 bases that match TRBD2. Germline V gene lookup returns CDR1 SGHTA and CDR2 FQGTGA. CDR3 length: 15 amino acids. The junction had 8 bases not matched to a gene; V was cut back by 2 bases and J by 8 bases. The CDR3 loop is CASSLQAGAHYEQFF. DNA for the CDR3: TGTGCCAGCAGCTTACAAGCGGGGGCTCACTATGAGCAGTTCTTC.

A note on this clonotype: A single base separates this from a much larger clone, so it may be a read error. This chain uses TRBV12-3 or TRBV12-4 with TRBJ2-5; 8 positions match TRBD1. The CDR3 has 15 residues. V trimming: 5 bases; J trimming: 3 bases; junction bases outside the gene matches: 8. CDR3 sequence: CASSTGQDCKETQYF. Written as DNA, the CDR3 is TGTGCCAGCAGTACGGGACAGGATTGCAAAGAGACCCAGTACTTC.

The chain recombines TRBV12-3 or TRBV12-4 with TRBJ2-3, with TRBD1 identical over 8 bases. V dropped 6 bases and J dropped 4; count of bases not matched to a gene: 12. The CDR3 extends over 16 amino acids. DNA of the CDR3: TGTGCCAGCAGCTCCGGGACCGGACAGGGCCCAGATACGCAGTATTTT. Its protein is CASSSGTGQGPDTQYF.

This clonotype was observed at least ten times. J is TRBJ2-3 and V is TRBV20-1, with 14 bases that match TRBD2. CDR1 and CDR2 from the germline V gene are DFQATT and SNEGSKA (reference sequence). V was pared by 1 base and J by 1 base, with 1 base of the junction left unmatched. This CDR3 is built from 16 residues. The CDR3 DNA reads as TGCAGTGCTAGAGCGACTAGCGGGAGGGGCACAGATACGCAGTATTTT. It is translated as CSARATSGRGTDTQYF.

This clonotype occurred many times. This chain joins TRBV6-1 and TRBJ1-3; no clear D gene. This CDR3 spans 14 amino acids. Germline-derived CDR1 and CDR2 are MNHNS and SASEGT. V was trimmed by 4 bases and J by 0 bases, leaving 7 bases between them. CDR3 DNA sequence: TGTGCCAGCAGTGTTGAAGACTCTGGAAACACCATATATTTT. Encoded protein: CASSVEDSGNTIYF.

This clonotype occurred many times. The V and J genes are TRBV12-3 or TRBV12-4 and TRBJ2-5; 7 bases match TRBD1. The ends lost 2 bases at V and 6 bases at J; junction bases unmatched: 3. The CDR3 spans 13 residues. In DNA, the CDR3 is TGTGCCAGCAGTTTAAGGGACAGTCAGACCCAGTACTTC. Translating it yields CASSLRDSQTQYF.

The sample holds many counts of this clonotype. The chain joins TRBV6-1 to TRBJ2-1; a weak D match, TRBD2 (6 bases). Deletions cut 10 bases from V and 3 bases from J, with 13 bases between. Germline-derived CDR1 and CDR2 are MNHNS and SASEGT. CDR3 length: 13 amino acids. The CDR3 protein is CAIRGGGYNEQFF. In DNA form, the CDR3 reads TGTGCCATCCGTGGGGGAGGCTACAATGAGCAGTTCTTC.

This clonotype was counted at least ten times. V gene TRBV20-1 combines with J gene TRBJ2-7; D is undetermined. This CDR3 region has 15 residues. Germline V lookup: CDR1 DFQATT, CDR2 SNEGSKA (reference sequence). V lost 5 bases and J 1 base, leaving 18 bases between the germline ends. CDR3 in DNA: TGCAGTGCTGCCCTCGGCGCGGAACATTCCTACGAGCAGTACTTC. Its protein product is CSAALGAEHSYEQYF.

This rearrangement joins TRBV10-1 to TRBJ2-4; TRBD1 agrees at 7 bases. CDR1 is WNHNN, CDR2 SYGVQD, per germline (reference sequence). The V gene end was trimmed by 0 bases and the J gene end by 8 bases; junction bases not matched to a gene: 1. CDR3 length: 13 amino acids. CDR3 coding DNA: TGCGCCAGCAGTGAGTCCCAGGGGGACATTCAGTACTTC. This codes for CASSESQGDIQYF.

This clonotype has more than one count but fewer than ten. Here the CDR3 reads CASSPGIAETIAKNIQYF. The CDR3 nucleotides read TGTGCCAGCAGCCCCGGGATAGCGGAAACGATAGCCAAAAACATTCAGTACTTC. The chain combines TRBV3-1 with TRBJ2-4, with D possibly TRBD2 on 6 matching bases. The CDR3 covers 18 residues. Germline-derived CDR1 and CDR2 are LGHDT and YNNKEL (reference sequence). The V gene lost 4 bases and the J gene lost 0 bases, with 19 bases spanning the gap.

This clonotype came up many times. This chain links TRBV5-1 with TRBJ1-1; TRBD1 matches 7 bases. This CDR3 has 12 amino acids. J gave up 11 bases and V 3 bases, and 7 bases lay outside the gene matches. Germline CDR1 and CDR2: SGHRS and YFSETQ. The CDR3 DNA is TGCGCCAGCAGCTCGTCAACAGGGGACGCTTTCTTT. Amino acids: CASSSSTGDAFF. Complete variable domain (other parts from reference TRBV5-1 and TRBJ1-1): KAGVTQTPRYLIKTRGQQVTLSCSPISGHRSVSWYQQTPGQGLQFLFEYFSETQRNKGNFPGRFSGRQFSNSRSEMNVSTLELGDSALYLCASSSSTGDAFFGQGTRLTVV.

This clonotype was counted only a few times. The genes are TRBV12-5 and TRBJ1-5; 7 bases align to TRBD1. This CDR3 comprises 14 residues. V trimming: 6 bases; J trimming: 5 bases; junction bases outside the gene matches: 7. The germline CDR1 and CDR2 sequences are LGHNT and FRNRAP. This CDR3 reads CASGNDRVDQPQHF. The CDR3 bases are TGTGCTAGTGGAAACGACAGGGTCGATCAGCCCCAGCATTTT.

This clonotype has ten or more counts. This CDR3 is CASSLAPLSPEQYF. The CDR3 DNA is TGTGCCAGCAGTTTAGCGCCTCTCTCCCCCGAGCAGTACTTC. J is TRBJ2-7 and V is TRBV12-3 or TRBV12-4; D is unresolved. This CDR3 spans 14 amino acids. V was cut by 0 bases and J by 6 bases, with 12 bases left in between.

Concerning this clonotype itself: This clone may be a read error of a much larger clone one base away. The CDR3 sequence is CASKLRDTEAFF. The CDR3, as DNA: TGTGCCAGCAAGTTAAGGGACACTGAAGCTTTCTTT. This chain joins TRBV7-9 and TRBJ1-1; D not resolved. V lost 7 bases to trimming and J lost 3 bases, with 9 bases between them. The CDR3 loop spans 12 amino acids. From germline, CDR1 is SEHNR and CDR2 FQNEAQ (reference sequence).